This T cell receptor (beta chain) emerged from a study of cytomegalovirus exposure and HLA in healthy donors. General study findings and limits: In a later analysis, HLA-associated TCR beta chains were more clonally expanded than equally common others. Later analysis reportedly placed an Asian-associated ancestry cluster below the approximately 700-donor mean in N-insertions. Later analysis demonstrated an association between a missense DCLRE1C variant and TCR beta V- and J-gene trimming.

Concerning this clone itself: Its antigen is unidentified.

The PCR employed 60 Vbeta primers together with 13 Jbeta primers. The data were produced by immunoSEQ multiplex PCR, yet TCRdb's version contains in-frame clones alone and is incomplete. The sample holds 160,000 or so clones, around 80% seen once. Germline-derived CDR1 and CDR2 are WSHSY and SAAADI. This CDR3 has 14 amino acids. The trim removed 3 bases at V and 5 bases at J, leaving 5 bases unmatched. This clonotype was obtained from a woman in her 40s in good health and CMV-seronegative. The sequenced sample was PBMCs. The rearrangement joins TRBV10-2 to TRBJ2-3; the match to TRBD2 covers 7 bases. The CDR3 DNA reads as TGCGCCAGCAGTGATCGACTAGCTATAGATACGCAGTATTTT. Its protein is CASSDRLAIDTQYF.